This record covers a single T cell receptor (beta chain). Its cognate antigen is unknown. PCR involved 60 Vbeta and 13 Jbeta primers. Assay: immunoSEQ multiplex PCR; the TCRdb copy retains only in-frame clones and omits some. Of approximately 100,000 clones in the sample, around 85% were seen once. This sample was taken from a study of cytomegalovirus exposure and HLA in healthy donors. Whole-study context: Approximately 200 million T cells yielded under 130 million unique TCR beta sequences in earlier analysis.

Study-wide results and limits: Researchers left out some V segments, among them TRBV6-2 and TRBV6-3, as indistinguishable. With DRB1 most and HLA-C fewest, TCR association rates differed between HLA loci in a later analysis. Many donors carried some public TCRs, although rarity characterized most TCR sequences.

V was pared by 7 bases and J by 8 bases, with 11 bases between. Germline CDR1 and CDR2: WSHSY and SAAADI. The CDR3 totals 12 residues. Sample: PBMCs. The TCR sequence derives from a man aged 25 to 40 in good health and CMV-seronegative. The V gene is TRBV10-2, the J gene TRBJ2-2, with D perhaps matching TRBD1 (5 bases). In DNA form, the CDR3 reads TGCGCCAGCACCGACAGAACTGGGGAGCTGTTTTTT. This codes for CASTDRTGELFF.